The present T cell receptor (beta chain) was sequenced within a study of blood T cell repertoires in COVID-19. Study-level background: There were acute and convalescent COVID-19 samples, and they came from the United States, Italy and Spain. PBMCs, B-cell-depleted T cells, or T cells were the source of the cDNA or gDNA that made up the material.

This CDR3 comprises 13 residues. Germline CDR1 reads LNHDA; CDR2 reads SQIVND (reference sequence). Trimming removed 5 bases from V and 4 bases from J; junction bases left unmatched: 4. The count of this clone is one. Source study methods: Amplified reference gene primers provided the basis for estimating nucleated cell counts. Only in-frame clones appear in the TCRdb table, and some are missing; sequencing was by immunoSEQ multiplex PCR. Clone size and the V and J calls come from that table; the DNA yielded D and trimming. The table shows about 250,000 clones, with approximately 83% occurring only once.

This receptor was identified in a man aged 50 or older with active or convalescent COVID-19. Sample: peripheral blood. The chain recombines TRBV19 with TRBJ1-2; 7 bases agree with TRBD1. The CDR3: CASSEQGSYGYTF. The CDR3 DNA sequence: TGTGCCAGTAGTGAACAGGGGTCCTATGGCTACACCTTC. Full variable domain (missing parts from reference TRBV19 and TRBJ1-2): DGGITQSPKYLFRKEGQNVTLSCEQNLNHDAMYWYRQDPGQGLRLIYYSQIVNDFQKGDIAEGYSVSREKKESFPLTVTSAQKNPTAFYLCASSEQGSYGYTFGSGTRLTVV.